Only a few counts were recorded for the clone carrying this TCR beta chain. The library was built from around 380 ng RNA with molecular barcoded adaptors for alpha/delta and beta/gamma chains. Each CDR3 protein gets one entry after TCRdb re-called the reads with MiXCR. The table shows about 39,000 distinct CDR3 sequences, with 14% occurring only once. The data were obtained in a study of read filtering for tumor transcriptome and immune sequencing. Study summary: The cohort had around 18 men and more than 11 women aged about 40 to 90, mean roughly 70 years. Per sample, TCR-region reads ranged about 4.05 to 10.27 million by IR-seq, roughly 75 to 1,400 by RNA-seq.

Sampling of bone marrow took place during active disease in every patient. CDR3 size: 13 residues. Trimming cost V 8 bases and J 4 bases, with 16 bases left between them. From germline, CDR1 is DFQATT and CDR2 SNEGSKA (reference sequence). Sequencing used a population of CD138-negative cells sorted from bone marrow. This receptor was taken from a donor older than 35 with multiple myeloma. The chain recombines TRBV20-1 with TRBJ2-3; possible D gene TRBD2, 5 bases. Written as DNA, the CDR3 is TGCAGTACTCCTACGGGAAACGCAGATACGCAGTATTTT. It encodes CSTPTGNADTQYF.